These 14 T cell receptor beta chains share one sample of origin, sequenced in a study of Ad26.COV2.S vaccination and SARS-CoV-2 variants. Noted treatment: around 19 received Ad26.COV2.S at low or high dose, single or two shots; 5 received placebo; per-sample allocation not given. Specimens were obtained on day 63 following the first vaccine or placebo injection. TCRdb's table, derived via immunoSEQ multiplex PCR, lists solely in-frame clones and lacks some. Among about 420,000 clones listed, 70% to 90% were seen once. This specimen consisted of peripheral blood, obtained in a trial of Ad26.COV2.S vaccine versus placebo. The receptors derive from a person aged 18-60 years who received the Ad26.COV2.S COVID-19 vaccine or a placebo.

The CDR3 nucleotides are TGTGCCAGCAGCTTTGAGGGGGGATACACAGATACGCAGTATTTT. This codes for CASSFEGGYTDTQYF. The chain employs TRBV5-5 and TRBJ2-3; the D call may be TRBD1 or TRBD2 (6 bases each). CDR1 SGHKS and CDR2 YYEKEE come from the germline V gene (reference sequence). This CDR3 is built from 15 residues. V was pared by 2 bases and J by 2 bases, with 12 bases between.

This chain links TRBV6-5 with TRBJ2-7; perhaps TRBD1 as D (7 bases). Germline V gene sequence: CDR1 MNHEY, CDR2 SVGAGI. The V end lost 10 bases, the J end lost 2 bases, and 18 bases lay between the germline ends. The CDR3 loop spans 14 amino acids. The CDR3 protein is CATTSSRGAYEQYF. The CDR3 nucleotides are TGTGCCACCACCAGCTCCAGGGGGGCCTACGAGCAGTACTTC.

The gene calls are TRBV7-9 and TRBJ2-7, with 7 positions matching TRBD1. This CDR3 comprises 13 residues. The V gene end was trimmed by 6 bases and the J gene end by 4 bases; junction bases not matched to a gene: 6. From germline, CDR1 is SEHNR and CDR2 FQNEAQ (reference sequence). The CDR3 bases are TGTGCCAGCAGTTTAACAGGGGAATACGAGCAGTACTTC. Amino acid sequence: CASSLTGEYEQYF.

The chain has TRBV2 and TRBJ2-3; D unclear. Trimming left V 7 bases short and J 2 bases short, with 16 bases between. Germline lookup yields CDR1 SNHLY and CDR2 FYNNEI. This CDR3 comprises 15 residues. The CDR3 region is CASIGVASPTDTQYF. DNA of the CDR3: TGTGCCAGCATAGGAGTAGCATCCCCCACAGATACGCAGTATTTT.

The chain recombines TRBV14 with TRBJ1-1, with TRBD1 identical over 7 bases. The CDR3 has 14 residues. CDR1 is SGHDN, CDR2 FVKESK, per germline. The trim removed 3 bases at V and 4 bases at J, leaving 5 bases unmatched. The CDR3 spells CASSHRQGSTEAFF. The CDR3 DNA sequence: TGTGCCAGCAGCCACCGACAGGGTTCCACTGAAGCTTTCTTT.

The rearrangement uses TRBV5-6 and TRBJ1-4; no reliable D call. The CDR3 has 18 amino acids. The V gene's germline CDR1 is SGHDT and CDR2 YYEEEE. V shed 1 base and J shed 2 bases, with 18 bases lying between them. CDR3 nucleotide sequence: TGTGCCAGCAGCTTGAGTGGCAGGCTCGGGAGGACTAATGAAAAACTGTTTTTT. This gives the protein CASSLSGRLGRTNEKLFF.

The chain combines TRBV27 with TRBJ2-5; D call uncertain. V was shortened by 3 bases and J by 13 bases, with 15 bases between the two germline ends. Germline V gene sequence: CDR1 MNHEY, CDR2 SMNVEV (reference sequence). The CDR3 consists of 12 residues. The DNA for the CDR3 is TGTGCCAGCAGTTTTGTCGGAAGCCCCGTGTACTTC. Translated, it gives CASSFVGSPVYF.

The chain is built from TRBV7-3 and TRBJ2-1; 13 bases are shared with TRBD2. The CDR3 covers 16 residues. V lost 5 bases and J lost 9; bases outside the gene matches: 10. CDR1 SGHTA and CDR2 FQGTGA come from the germline V gene. CDR3 residues: CASSADAGLAGFEQFF. The CDR3 DNA is TGTGCCAGCAGCGCTGATGCGGGACTAGCGGGGTTTGAGCAGTTCTTC.

The chain employs TRBV4-1 and TRBJ2-3; D remains unclear. The CDR3 has 13 amino acids. Germline CDR1 reads MGHRA; CDR2 reads YSYEKL. V was trimmed by 1 base and J by 6 bases, leaving 8 bases between them. CDR3 nucleotide sequence: TGCGCCAGCAGCCAAGTAGGAAGGGATACGCAGTATTTT. This sequence encodes CASSQVGRDTQYF.

The genes are TRBV3-1 (or the pseudogene TRBV3-2) and TRBJ1-3; a weak D match, TRBD1 (6 bases). CDR1 and CDR2 from the germline V gene are LGHDT and YNNKEL (reference sequence). The CDR3 consists of 16 residues. The V gene lost 3 bases and the J gene lost 0 bases, with 12 bases spanning the gap. CDR3 residues: CASSHRQESSGNTIYF. The CDR3 region has the DNA TGTGCCAGCAGCCATAGACAGGAGAGCTCTGGAAACACCATATATTTT.

This sequence joins TRBV28 and TRBJ1-1, with D possibly matching TRBD1 (5 bases). The V gene lost 6 bases and the J gene lost 1 base, with 15 bases spanning the gap. From germline, CDR1 is MDHEN and CDR2 SYDVKM. The CDR3 length is 15 residues. Written as DNA, the CDR3 is TGTGCCAGCAGCCCCACCGGACACCCGAACACTGAAGCTTTCTTT. This encodes CASSPTGHPNTEAFF.

This clone came up once. The chain recombines TRBV30 with TRBJ1-1, with D possibly matching TRBD1 (6 bases). Deletions cut 4 bases from V and 0 bases from J, with 15 bases between. CDR3 length: 15 residues. From germline, CDR1 is GTSNPN and CDR2 SVGIG (reference sequence). CDR3 region: CAWTPRRGMNTEAFF. The CDR3 nucleotides are TGTGCCTGGACCCCCCGAAGGGGGATGAACACTGAAGCTTTCTTT.

The chain joins TRBV5-1 to TRBJ2-3, with unresolved D. CDR1 is SGHRS, CDR2 YFSETQ, per germline. There are 15 residues in the CDR3. V gave up 0 bases and J gave up 1 base, with 9 bases separating them. The CDR3 protein is CASSLAPFGTDTQYF. The CDR3 coding sequence is TGCGCCAGCAGCTTGGCTCCATTCGGCACAGATACGCAGTATTTT.

This clone showed up just a few times. V is TRBV28 and J is TRBJ1-2; a weak D match, TRBD1 (5 bases). Trimming pared 6 bases from V and 4 bases from J, leaving 12 bases between. Germline V gene lookup returns CDR1 MDHEN and CDR2 SYDVKM. The CDR3 is 13 amino acids. The CDR3 nucleotides are TGTGCCAGCAGCCCCAGGGTCACCTATGGCTACACCTTC. Its protein product is CASSPRVTYGYTF.